The rows below give T cell receptor beta chains drawn from one sample of a study of shared clonotypes between healthy human individuals. Assay: immunoSEQ multiplex PCR; the TCRdb copy retains only in-frame clones and omits some. This table has 2.3 million or so clones, over 85% appearing once. Sequenced input: naive CD4+ T cells from PBMCs. These receptors were obtained from a man aged 18 to 35 in good health. Some clones in this sample may be carry-over from other donors' samples. Each CDR3 is given with its conserved first and last residue. The D gene is left open where the match is weak. Some rows mark clone size as missing; the rest say once, few, many or name a class of expanded clone.

v_call: TRBV19
d_call: .
j_call: TRBJ2-7
clone_size: .
cdr3_aa: CASSLMTGLVEQYF
cdr3_nt: TGTGCCAGTAGTCTTATGACTGGTCTAGTGGAGCAGTACTTC

v_call: TRBV7-9
d_call: TRBD1
j_call: TRBJ1-2
clone_size: .
cdr3_aa: CASSLPPGQPYGYTF
cdr3_nt: TGTGCCAGCAGCTTACCCCCGGGACAGCCCTATGGCTACACCTTC

v_call: TRBV5-6
d_call: TRBD1
j_call: TRBJ1-2
clone_size: .
cdr3_aa: CASSLALGGQGSYGYTF
cdr3_nt: TGTGCCAGCAGCTTGGCCCTCGGGGGACAGGGCAGTTATGGCTACACCTTC

v_call: TRBV2
d_call: .
j_call: TRBJ1-1
clone_size: .
cdr3_aa: CASTRLTGNTEAFF
cdr3_nt: TGTGCCAGCACCCGATTGACAGGGAACACTGAAGCTTTCTTT

v_call: TRBV5-4
d_call: TRBD2
j_call: TRBJ2-2
clone_size: once
cdr3_aa: CASSFPRGSGSGSDTGELFF
cdr3_nt: TGTGCCAGCAGCTTCCCCAGAGGGAGTGGGAGCGGGAGCGACACCGGGGAGCTGTTTTTT

v_call: TRBV7-3
d_call: TRBD2
j_call: TRBJ2-1
clone_size: .
cdr3_aa: CASSSKLAGAYNEQFF
cdr3_nt: TGTGCCAGCAGCTCAAAGTTAGCGGGAGCTTACAATGAGCAGTTCTTC

v_call: TRBV5-4
d_call: .
j_call: TRBJ2-3
clone_size: once
cdr3_aa: CASSPNTDTQYF
cdr3_nt: TGTGCCAGCAGCCCGAACACAGATACGCAGTATTTT

v_call: TRBV5-5
d_call: TRBD1
j_call: TRBJ2-7
clone_size: .
cdr3_aa: CASSTQSTGAHVPYEQYF
cdr3_nt: TGTGCCAGCAGCACACAATCGACAGGGGCCCACGTTCCCTACGAGCAGTACTTC

v_call: TRBV9
d_call: .
j_call: TRBJ2-3
clone_size: .
cdr3_aa: CASSVEATGDTQYF
cdr3_nt: TGTGCCAGCAGCGTAGAGGCCACAGGGGATACGCAGTATTTT

v_call: TRBV30
d_call: .
j_call: TRBJ2-3
clone_size: .
cdr3_aa: CAWSVGNTDTQYF
cdr3_nt: TGTGCCTGGAGTGTCGGCAACACAGATACGCAGTATTTT

v_call: TRBV29-1
d_call: .
j_call: TRBJ2-7
clone_size: .
cdr3_aa: CSVVGSYEQYF
cdr3_nt: TGCAGCGTTGTAGGCAGCTACGAGCAGTACTTC

v_call: TRBV5-8
d_call: .
j_call: TRBJ1-2
clone_size: .
cdr3_aa: CASSYTWYGYTF
cdr3_nt: TGTGCCAGCAGCTATACGTGGTATGGCTACACCTTC

v_call: TRBV19
d_call: TRBD2
j_call: TRBJ2-1
clone_size: .
cdr3_aa: CASSIPGGPSYNEQFF
cdr3_nt: TGTGCCAGTAGTATACCGGGAGGGCCGTCTTACAATGAGCAGTTCTTC

v_call: TRBV6-1
d_call: .
j_call: TRBJ2-2
clone_size: .
cdr3_aa: CASSQTVTGELFF
cdr3_nt: TGTGCCAGCAGCCAGACGGTCACCGGGGAGCTGTTTTTT

v_call: TRBV18
d_call: .
j_call: TRBJ1-1
clone_size: once
cdr3_aa: CASSFFGELTTRTEAFF
cdr3_nt: TGTGCCAGCTCATTTTTTGGGGAACTCACCACCCGCACTGAAGCTTTCTTT

v_call: TRBV6-1
d_call: .
j_call: TRBJ1-2
clone_size: .
cdr3_aa: CASREGQNYGYTF
cdr3_nt: TGTGCCAGCAGGGAAGGACAGAACTATGGCTACACCTTC

v_call: TRBV5-4
d_call: .
j_call: TRBJ2-1
clone_size: .
cdr3_aa: CASSVRATRRDEQFF
cdr3_nt: TGTGCCAGCAGCGTCCGGGCCACTCGCAGGGATGAGCAGTTCTTC

v_call: TRBV7-3
d_call: .
j_call: TRBJ2-5
clone_size: .
cdr3_aa: CASSLGGLETQYF
cdr3_nt: TGTGCCAGCAGCTTGGGGGGGCTGGAGACCCAGTACTTC

v_call: TRBV20-1
d_call: .
j_call: TRBJ2-5
clone_size: .
cdr3_aa: CSARGPETQYF
cdr3_nt: TGCAGTGCTAGAGGACCGGAGACCCAGTACTTC

v_call: TRBV6-6
d_call: .
j_call: TRBJ1-1
clone_size: .
cdr3_aa: CASSYSISGREAFF
cdr3_nt: TGTGCCAGCAGTTACTCGATAAGTGGCCGTGAAGCTTTCTTT

v_call: TRBV5-1
d_call: .
j_call: TRBJ2-7
clone_size: .
cdr3_aa: CASSLVGGSYEQYF
cdr3_nt: TGCGCCAGCAGCTTGGTTGGAGGCTCCTACGAGCAGTACTTC

v_call: TRBV18
d_call: .
j_call: TRBJ1-2
clone_size: .
cdr3_aa: CASSPDYGYTF
cdr3_nt: TGTGCCAGCTCACCCGACTATGGCTACACCTTC

v_call: TRBV5-4
d_call: TRBD1
j_call: TRBJ1-2
clone_size: .
cdr3_aa: CASSSGSGTANYGYTF
cdr3_nt: TGTGCCAGCAGCTCGGGGTCCGGGACAGCAAACTATGGCTACACCTTC

v_call: TRBV7-9
d_call: .
j_call: TRBJ2-2
clone_size: .
cdr3_aa: CASRLHNTGELFF
cdr3_nt: TGTGCCAGCAGACTGCACAACACCGGGGAGCTGTTTTTT

v_call: TRBV4-1
d_call: .
j_call: TRBJ2-1
clone_size: .
cdr3_aa: CASSQGSSSYNEQFF
cdr3_nt: TGCGCCAGCAGCCAAGGGTCCAGCTCCTACAATGAGCAGTTCTTC

v_call: TRBV15
d_call: TRBD1
j_call: TRBJ1-2
clone_size: .
cdr3_aa: CATSRSTGVGGYTF
cdr3_nt: TGTGCCACCAGCAGATCTACAGGGGTCGGGGGCTACACCTTC

v_call: TRBV7-2
d_call: TRBD1
j_call: TRBJ2-7
clone_size: .
cdr3_aa: CASSSDRGPYEQYF
cdr3_nt: TGTGCCAGCAGCTCGGACAGGGGGCCCTACGAGCAGTACTTC

v_call: TRBV19
d_call: TRBD1
j_call: TRBJ2-7
clone_size: .
cdr3_aa: CASSLPGQRYEQYF
cdr3_nt: TGTGCCAGTAGCCTTCCGGGACAGCGCTACGAGCAGTACTTC

v_call: TRBV28
d_call: TRBD2
j_call: TRBJ2-5
clone_size: .
cdr3_aa: CASRRFHRLAGEETQYF
cdr3_nt: TGTGCCAGCAGAAGATTTCACAGACTAGCGGGAGAGGAGACCCAGTACTTC

v_call: TRBV7-8
d_call: TRBD2
j_call: TRBJ2-7
clone_size: .
cdr3_aa: CASSSVVAGAEQYF
cdr3_nt: TGTGCCAGCAGCTCCGTGGTAGCGGGAGCCGAGCAGTACTTC

v_call: TRBV19
d_call: .
j_call: TRBJ1-2
clone_size: .
cdr3_aa: CASRLSTGRNYGYTF
cdr3_nt: TGTGCCAGTAGATTAAGCACCGGGCGCAACTATGGCTACACCTTC

v_call: TRBV27
d_call: TRBD2
j_call: TRBJ2-3
clone_size: once
cdr3_aa: CASRTAGLYTQYF
cdr3_nt: TGTGCCAGCAGGACAGCGGGACTGTATACGCAGTATTTT

v_call: TRBV5-1
d_call: TRBD1
j_call: TRBJ2-1
clone_size: .
cdr3_aa: CASSGGQGYEQFF
cdr3_nt: TGCGCCAGCAGCGGGGGACAGGGGTATGAGCAGTTCTTC

v_call: TRBV11-2
d_call: TRBD2
j_call: TRBJ2-3
clone_size: .
cdr3_aa: CASSRGIGSGRKTDTQYF
cdr3_nt: TGTGCCAGCAGTCGGGGAATCGGTAGCGGGAGAAAGACAGATACGCAGTATTTT

v_call: TRBV15
d_call: .
j_call: TRBJ2-3
clone_size: .
cdr3_aa: CATTRRADTQYF
cdr3_nt: TGTGCCACCACCCGACGGGCAGATACGCAGTATTTT

v_call: TRBV11-2
d_call: .
j_call: TRBJ2-2
clone_size: .
cdr3_aa: CASSLITGRMDRTGELFF
cdr3_nt: TGTGCCAGCAGCTTAATTACAGGGAGGATGGATCGCACCGGGGAGCTGTTTTTT

v_call: TRBV5-1
d_call: TRBD2
j_call: TRBJ2-1
clone_size: .
cdr3_aa: CASSPGLAGISIWNEQFF
cdr3_nt: TGCGCCAGCAGCCCGGGACTAGCGGGAATTTCTATTTGGAATGAGCAGTTCTTC

v_call: TRBV5-1
d_call: .
j_call: TRBJ2-3
clone_size: .
cdr3_aa: CASSLGSGNTDTQYF
cdr3_nt: TGCGCCAGCAGCTTGGGCTCTGGTAATACTGATACGCAGTATTTT

v_call: TRBV9
d_call: TRBD2
j_call: TRBJ2-3
clone_size: .
cdr3_aa: CASSVLAEAANTQYF
cdr3_nt: TGTGCCAGCAGCGTCCTAGCGGAGGCAGCGAATACGCAGTATTTT

v_call: TRBV4-3
d_call: .
j_call: TRBJ2-3
clone_size: .
cdr3_aa: CASSRSAARLSTDTQYF
cdr3_nt: TGCGCCAGCAGCCGATCGGCCGCTAGGTTGAGCACAGATACGCAGTATTTT

v_call: TRBV27
d_call: .
j_call: TRBJ2-6
clone_size: once
cdr3_aa: CASSKRQAGANVLTF
cdr3_nt: TGTGCCAGCAGTAAAAGACAGGCTGGGGCCAACGTCCTGACTTTC

v_call: TRBV2
d_call: TRBD2
j_call: TRBJ2-7
clone_size: .
cdr3_aa: CASSANLAGGYERRDF
cdr3_nt: TGTGCCAGTAGTGCCAACCTAGCGGGAGGGTACGAGCGTCGAGACTTC

v_call: TRBV9
d_call: .
j_call: TRBJ2-5
clone_size: .
cdr3_aa: CASSVAGYETQYF
cdr3_nt: TGTGCCAGCAGCGTAGCTGGGTACGAGACCCAGTACTTC

v_call: TRBV27
d_call: TRBD2
j_call: TRBJ2-5
clone_size: once
cdr3_aa: CASRYRSPLETSGRETQYF
cdr3_nt: TGTGCCAGCAGATACAGATCACCCCTTGAGACTAGCGGGAGGGAGACCCAGTACTTC

v_call: TRBV11-1
d_call: .
j_call: TRBJ2-2
clone_size: .
cdr3_aa: CASSLPTAGPIAGELFF
cdr3_nt: TGTGCCAGCAGCTTACCGACGGCAGGGCCAATTGCCGGGGAGCTGTTTTTT

v_call: TRBV5-1
d_call: TRBD2
j_call: TRBJ2-3
clone_size: .
cdr3_aa: CASSLEAGGPDTQYF
cdr3_nt: TGCGCCAGCAGCTTGGAGGCGGGAGGGCCAGATACGCAGTATTTT

v_call: TRBV7-3
d_call: TRBD2
j_call: TRBJ2-7
clone_size: .
cdr3_aa: CASSLRTSGRGEQYF
cdr3_nt: TGTGCCAGCAGCCTCCGGACTAGCGGGAGAGGCGAGCAGTACTTC

v_call: TRBV18
d_call: .
j_call: TRBJ2-3
clone_size: .
cdr3_aa: CASSTFQEDTQYF
cdr3_nt: TGTGCCAGCTCAACGTTTCAGGAAGATACGCAGTATTTT

v_call: TRBV28
d_call: TRBD1
j_call: TRBJ2-2
clone_size: .
cdr3_aa: CASSLRTGWAGELFF
cdr3_nt: TGTGCCAGCAGTTTAAGGACAGGGTGGGCCGGGGAGCTGTTTTTT

v_call: TRBV28
d_call: TRBD1
j_call: TRBJ1-2
clone_size: .
cdr3_aa: CASSLLSPAGGEGYGF
cdr3_nt: TGTGCCAGCAGTTTATTGTCCCCGGCAGGGGGCGAGGGGTATGGCTTC

v_call: TRBV27
d_call: .
j_call: TRBJ1-1
clone_size: .
cdr3_aa: CASRRRGMTEAFF
cdr3_nt: TGTGCCAGCAGGAGGAGAGGGATGACTGAAGCTTTCTTT